These T cell receptor beta chains were read from a single sample in a study of beta chain features in type 1 diabetes. Only in-frame clones appear in the TCRdb table, and some are missing; sequencing was by immunoSEQ multiplex PCR. The top ten clones hold under 1.5% of a sample with 140,000 to 150,000 clones, 10% of them seen once. The sequencing sample was made of naive CD4+ T cells from blood. All receptors derive from a man between 18 and 29 years old in good health. Each CDR3 is given with its conserved first and last residue. A D gene is named only where the DNA matches it firmly. Only part of the rows carry a size: once, few, many, or a class if the clone is expanded.

length: 13; D: TRBD1; J: TRBJ1-2; V: TRBV18; size: few; DNA: TGTGCCAGCTCAACAGGGGATTCCTATGGCTACACCTTC; CDR3: CASSTGDSYGYTF
length: 15; D: TRBD1; J: TRBJ1-2; V: TRBV18; size: NA; DNA: TGTGCCAGCTCACCAACGACAGGGGGTAACTATGGCTACACCTTC; CDR3: CASSPTTGGNYGYTF
length: 12; D: NA; J: TRBJ2-5; V: TRBV18; size: many; DNA: TGTGCCAGCTCACCGGGGAGAGAACCCCAGTACTTC; CDR3: CASSPGREPQYF
length: 15; D: NA; J: TRBJ2-5; V: TRBV5-1; size: NA; DNA: TGCGCCAGCAGCTTGGTACAGGTAGTTGGGGAGACCCAGTACTTC; CDR3: CASSLVQVVGETQYF
length: 15; D: NA; J: TRBJ2-2; V: TRBV19; size: NA; DNA: TGTGCCAGTAGTATAGATCGACCAGGGGCCGGGGAGCTGTTTTTT; CDR3: CASSIDRPGAGELFF
length: 14; D: NA; J: TRBJ1-4; V: TRBV5-6; size: few; DNA: TGTGCCAGCAGCTTGCAGGGTGTCAGTGAAAAACTGTTTTTT; CDR3: CASSLQGVSEKLFF
length: 17; D: TRBD1; J: TRBJ2-5; V: TRBV5-1; size: NA; DNA: TGCGCCAGCAGCCGGGACAGGGGTGGTCGCGGCCAAGAGACCCAGTACTTC; CDR3: CASSRDRGGRGQETQYF
length: 14; D: NA; J: TRBJ2-5; V: TRBV5-6; size: few; DNA: TGTGCCAGCAGCTTTCAAACAGGGTTGGAGACCCAGTACTTC; CDR3: CASSFQTGLETQYF
length: 15; D: NA; J: TRBJ1-4; V: TRBV7-9; size: few; DNA: TGTGCCAGCAGCCCAGGGAGGGGGACTAATGAAAAACTGTTTTTT; CDR3: CASSPGRGTNEKLFF
length: 12; D: NA; J: TRBJ2-3; V: TRBV29-1; size: few; DNA: TGCAGCCACCGATCGGGGACAGATACGCAGTATTTT; CDR3: CSHRSGTDTQYF
length: 17; D: TRBD1; J: TRBJ1-5; V: TRBV18; size: few; DNA: TGTGCCAGCTCACCACCTGGGACAGTCAATAGCAATCAGCCCCAGCATTTT; CDR3: CASSPPGTVNSNQPQHF
length: 14; D: TRBD1; J: TRBJ2-1; V: TRBV7-2; size: few; DNA: TGTGCCAGCAGCTTGGACAGGGGGCCAGATGAGCAGTTCTTC; CDR3: CASSLDRGPDEQFF
length: 16; D: TRBD2; J: TRBJ2-7; V: TRBV9; size: few; DNA: TGTGCCAGCAGCGTAGGGACAGCGGGGGACTCCTACGAGCAGTACTTC; CDR3: CASSVGTAGDSYEQYF
length: 14; D: NA; J: TRBJ2-5; V: TRBV4-3; size: many; DNA: TGCGCCAGCAGCCCGAACGCGGGACAAGAGACCCAGTACTTC; CDR3: CASSPNAGQETQYF
length: 18; D: NA; J: TRBJ2-2; V: TRBV5-1; size: NA; DNA: TGCGCCAGCAGGGAAGGGGCAGGGGCCCTCGCGAACACCGGGGAGCTGTTTTTT; CDR3: CASREGAGALANTGELFF
length: 14; D: NA; J: TRBJ1-2; V: TRBV6-1; size: NA; DNA: TGTGCCAGCAGCAAGAGGCCAGGGAACTATGGCTACACCTTC; CDR3: CASSKRPGNYGYTF
length: 13; D: TRBD1; J: TRBJ2-7; V: TRBV7-2; size: NA; DNA: TGTGCCAGCAGCTTTACAGGGGAATACGAGCAGTACTTC; CDR3: CASSFTGEYEQYF
length: 16; D: NA; J: TRBJ2-7; V: TRBV7-2; size: NA; DNA: TGTGCCAGCAGCTTAGCGGGGACATTCCCTACCTACGAGCAGTACTTC; CDR3: CASSLAGTFPTYEQYF
length: 13; D: NA; J: TRBJ1-2; V: TRBV28; size: NA; DNA: TGTGCCAGCAGCCCAGGGAACAACTATGGCTACACCTTC; CDR3: CASSPGNNYGYTF
length: 13; D: TRBD1; J: TRBJ1-1; V: TRBV5-4; size: NA; DNA: TGTGCCAGCAGCCCCAGGGGGTATGGTGAAGCTTTCTTT; CDR3: CASSPRGYGEAFF
length: 14; D: NA; J: TRBJ1-1; V: TRBV27; size: few; DNA: TGTGCCAGCAGGCGTTGGGCAGAAAACACTGAAGCTTTCTTT; CDR3: CASRRWAENTEAFF
length: 11; D: TRBD1; J: TRBJ1-2; V: TRBV27; size: NA; DNA: TGTGCCAGTGGACAGGGGTTGGGCTACACCTTC; CDR3: CASGQGLGYTF
length: 14; D: TRBD1; J: TRBJ2-3; V: TRBV18; size: NA; DNA: TGTGCCAGCTCACCAGGACAGGCTGAAGATACGCAGTATTTT; CDR3: CASSPGQAEDTQYF
length: 14; D: NA; J: TRBJ1-2; V: TRBV7-3; size: NA; DNA: TGTGCCAGCAGCTTAGAAAGAGACAGGTTATTTTACACCTTC; CDR3: CASSLERDRLFYTF
length: 12; D: TRBD1; J: TRBJ2-3; V: TRBV7-6; size: NA; DNA: TGTGCCGGAAGACAGGGCTCAGATACGCAGTATTTT; CDR3: CAGRQGSDTQYF
length: 15; D: NA; J: TRBJ2-3; V: TRBV13; size: NA; DNA: TGTGCCAGCAGCTTAGGGGGGACTAGCACAGATACGCAGTATTTT; CDR3: CASSLGGTSTDTQYF
length: 14; D: TRBD1; J: TRBJ1-2; V: TRBV5-6; size: NA; DNA: TGTGCCAGCAGCCCGGACAGGAGACCCTATGGCTACACCTTC; CDR3: CASSPDRRPYGYTF
length: 17; D: TRBD2; J: TRBJ2-2; V: TRBV7-2; size: NA; DNA: TGTGCCAGCAGCCCGCCCGTAGCGGGGGCCGGTACCGGGGAGCTGTTTTTT; CDR3: CASSPPVAGAGTGELFF
length: 16; D: TRBD2; J: TRBJ2-1; V: TRBV6-5; size: NA; DNA: TGTGCCAGCAGTTACTCGACAAGCGGGGGACGTAATGAGCAGTTCTTC; CDR3: CASSYSTSGGRNEQFF
length: 15; D: TRBD1; J: TRBJ2-2; V: TRBV5-1; size: NA; DNA: TGCGCCAGCACCCTGACAGGGGAACTTCCCGGGGAGCTGTTTTTT; CDR3: CASTLTGELPGELFF
length: 16; D: NA; J: TRBJ2-7; V: TRBV5-1; size: few; DNA: TGCGCCAGCAGCTTGGCCCGGGGGCAGGGGGTCTACGAGCAGTACTTC; CDR3: CASSLARGQGVYEQYF
length: 14; D: NA; J: TRBJ1-2; V: TRBV5-4; size: few; DNA: TGTGCCAGCAGCTTGTACAGTATTAACTATGGCTACACCTTC; CDR3: CASSLYSINYGYTF
length: 14; D: NA; J: TRBJ2-1; V: TRBV9; size: NA; DNA: TGTGCCAGCAGCGTAGTCGGCTCCTACAATGAGCAGTTCTTC; CDR3: CASSVVGSYNEQFF
length: 11; D: NA; J: TRBJ2-7; V: TRBV29-1; size: many; DNA: TGCAGCGTGATGAGCTCCTACGAGCAGTACTTC; CDR3: CSVMSSYEQYF
length: 13; D: NA; J: TRBJ1-1; V: TRBV7-7; size: few; DNA: TGTGCCAGCAGCGAAACAGTGAACACTGAAGCTTTCTTT; CDR3: CASSETVNTEAFF
length: 15; D: NA; J: TRBJ1-1; V: TRBV7-8; size: NA; DNA: TGTGCCAGCAGCTTAATCAACCAGGGAGGCACTGAAGCTTTCTTT; CDR3: CASSLINQGGTEAFF
length: 10; D: NA; J: TRBJ1-1; V: TRBV20-1; size: NA; DNA: TGCAGTGCTGTTCATTCAGAAGCTTTCTTT; CDR3: CSAVHSEAFF
length: 13; D: NA; J: TRBJ1-2; V: TRBV5-4; size: many; DNA: TGTGCCAGCGGATCGGGTCCGGACTATGGCTACACCTTC; CDR3: CASGSGPDYGYTF
length: 15; D: TRBD1; J: TRBJ1-2; V: TRBV19; size: NA; DNA: TGTGCCAGTAGATCGGCGGGACAGGGGCCCTATGGCTACACCTTC; CDR3: CASRSAGQGPYGYTF
length: 14; D: NA; J: TRBJ2-6; V: TRBV5-4; size: many; DNA: TGTGCCAGCACGGAGTTCTCTGGGGCCAACGTCCTGACTTTC; CDR3: CASTEFSGANVLTF
length: 15; D: TRBD2; J: TRBJ2-1; V: TRBV5-1; size: NA; DNA: TGCGCCAGCAAATGGGTAGCGGGGGGGGCCGATGAGCAGTTCTTC; CDR3: CASKWVAGGADEQFF
length: 11; D: NA; J: TRBJ2-3; V: TRBV6-1; size: few; DNA: TGTGCCAGCAGTTCTAAAGATACGCAGTATTTT; CDR3: CASSSKDTQYF
length: 12; D: TRBD1; J: TRBJ1-4; V: TRBV6-6; size: NA; DNA: TGTGCCATACGGACAGGGAATGAAAAACTGTTTTTT; CDR3: CAIRTGNEKLFF
length: 12; D: NA; J: TRBJ1-2; V: TRBV11-2; size: few; DNA: TGTGCCAGCAGCTTAGATCTATCTGGCTACACCTTC; CDR3: CASSLDLSGYTF
length: 17; D: TRBD1; J: TRBJ1-2; V: TRBV30; size: NA; DNA: TGTGCCTGGAGGATGGACAGGGGGCACCCCGCTAACTATGGCTACACCTTC; CDR3: CAWRMDRGHPANYGYTF
length: 13; D: NA; J: TRBJ2-7; V: TRBV6-6; size: NA; DNA: TGTGCCAGCAGAAACAGGGCTCACGACGAGCAGTACTTC; CDR3: CASRNRAHDEQYF
length: 16; D: NA; J: TRBJ1-1; V: TRBV6-1; size: few; DNA: TGTGCCAGCAGTGCTGTCAGGGCGGGGTTGAACACTGAAGCTTTCTTT; CDR3: CASSAVRAGLNTEAFF
length: 16; D: TRBD2; J: TRBJ2-2; V: TRBV18; size: NA; DNA: TGTGCCAGCTCACCTGGACTAGTGTCGCACACCGGGGAGCTGTTTTTT; CDR3: CASSPGLVSHTGELFF
length: 13; D: TRBD2; J: TRBJ2-1; V: TRBV4-3; size: few; DNA: TGCGCCAGCAGAGGACTAGCCAGAAATGAGCAGTTCTTC; CDR3: CASRGLARNEQFF
length: 14; D: NA; J: TRBJ1-2; V: TRBV4-1; size: NA; DNA: TGCGCCAGCAGCCAAGTAGTAGCGTTCTATGGCTACACCTTC; CDR3: CASSQVVAFYGYTF
length: 15; D: TRBD1; J: TRBJ2-7; V: TRBV7-2; size: NA; DNA: TGTGCCAGCAGCTTAAGAGGGGGCGCGTTCGACGAGCAGTACTTC; CDR3: CASSLRGGAFDEQYF
length: 13; D: NA; J: TRBJ2-5; V: TRBV7-2; size: few; DNA: TGTGCCAGCAGCTTAGCGGGGCTGGAGACCCAGTACTTC; CDR3: CASSLAGLETQYF
length: 13; D: NA; J: TRBJ2-7; V: TRBV27; size: NA; DNA: TGTGCCAGCAGTAAACAGGATACCTACGAGCAGTACTTC; CDR3: CASSKQDTYEQYF